The source of this T cell receptor beta chain is a study of monozygotic twins with cystic fibrosis. Study as a whole: With about 15 PCR cycles, barcoded libraries came from around 3 micrograms of fragmented DNA. General observations from the study: In 13 of 16 pairs, V gene usage was closest to the co-twin's. Monozygotic CF twin pairs shared significantly more nucleotide-identical clonotypes than unrelated CF individuals did.

About this clone itself: Antigen unknown.

Trimming removed 4 bases at V and 8 bases at J, with 12 bases between. This CDR3 is 12 amino acids long. Germline V gene data show CDR1 as SGHNT and CDR2 as YYREEE (reference sequence). TCRdb's copy holds only in-frame clones and misses some; the assay was immunoSEQ multiplex PCR. The top ten hold over 0.7% of the sample, which has 34,000 or so clones, roughly nine tenths seen once. Sequencing was performed on blood. V and J are TRBV5-4 and TRBJ1-2; D unclear. The sequence derives from a girl aged 2 to 10 with cystic fibrosis. The CDR3 DNA reads as TGTGCCAGCAGCCTCAGAGGAAGCGGCTACACCTTC. Its translation: CASSLRGSGYTF.